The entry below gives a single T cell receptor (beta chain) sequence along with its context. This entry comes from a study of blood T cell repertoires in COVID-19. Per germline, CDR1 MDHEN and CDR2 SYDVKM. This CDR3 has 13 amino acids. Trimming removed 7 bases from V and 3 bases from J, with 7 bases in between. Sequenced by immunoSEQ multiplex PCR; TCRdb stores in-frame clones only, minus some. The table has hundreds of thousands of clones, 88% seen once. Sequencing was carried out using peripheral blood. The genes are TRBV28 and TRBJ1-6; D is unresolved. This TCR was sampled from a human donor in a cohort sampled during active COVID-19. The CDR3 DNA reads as TGTGCCAGCATAAAATACTATAATTCACCCCTCCACTTT. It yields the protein CASIKYYNSPLHF.